This T cell receptor (beta chain) was found in a study of chemoradiotherapy in HPV16-positive cancers. Turning to the study itself: Functional T-cell assays on a couple of HPV16-positive patients' cells defined candidate HPV-specific clones and common TCR motifs.

Findings of the study overall: Candidate HPV-specific clones and E7-related TCR motifs grew in tumor during treatment.

The V gene lost 4 bases and the J gene lost 3 bases, with 10 bases spanning the gap. From germline, CDR1 is SGHRS and CDR2 YFSETQ. There are 13 residues in the CDR3. Samples were taken several times over chemoradiotherapy. For this clone: Antigen unknown.

Assay: immunoSEQ multiplex PCR; the TCRdb copy retains only in-frame clones and omits some. Found here are 17,000 or so clones, roughly 70% of them singletons; the top ten hold 7.5% to 9%. The rearrangement uses TRBV5-1 and TRBJ1-1; possible D gene TRBD1, 5 bases. The source material was tumor tissue, sampled from a patient who underwent chemoradiotherapy. The TCR was taken from a human donor with HPV-associated anogenital cancer. This CDR3 is CASSALTDTEAFF. The CDR3, as DNA: TGCGCCAGCAGCGCGTTGACAGACACTGAAGCTTTCTTT.